This TCR beta chain came from a study of CD8 T cells in Susac syndrome. Notes on the study in general: No clonal expansion appeared among CD4+ T cells in Susac patients.

The authors reverse transcribed roughly 0.5 to 1 ug RNA with random hexamers. TCRdb fed the immunoSEQ multiplex PCR reads into MiXCR, producing one record per CDR3 protein. The table records 150,000 to 200,000 distinct CDR3 sequences, about 91% of them present only once. About this clonotype itself: Antigen: not known.

The sequence was obtained from a human donor with Susac syndrome. The specimen sequenced was CD4+ T cells from PBMCs.

As DNA, the CDR3 is TGTGCCAGCAGTTTTGTCTCCGGGGGGGCTCCCTATACGCAGTATTTT. Protein: CASSFVSGGAPYTQYF. The chain combines TRBV12-3 or TRBV12-4 with TRBJ2-3, with 8 bases matching TRBD2. This CDR3 region has 16 residues. V trimming: 3 bases; J trimming: 7 bases; junction bases outside the gene matches: 12.